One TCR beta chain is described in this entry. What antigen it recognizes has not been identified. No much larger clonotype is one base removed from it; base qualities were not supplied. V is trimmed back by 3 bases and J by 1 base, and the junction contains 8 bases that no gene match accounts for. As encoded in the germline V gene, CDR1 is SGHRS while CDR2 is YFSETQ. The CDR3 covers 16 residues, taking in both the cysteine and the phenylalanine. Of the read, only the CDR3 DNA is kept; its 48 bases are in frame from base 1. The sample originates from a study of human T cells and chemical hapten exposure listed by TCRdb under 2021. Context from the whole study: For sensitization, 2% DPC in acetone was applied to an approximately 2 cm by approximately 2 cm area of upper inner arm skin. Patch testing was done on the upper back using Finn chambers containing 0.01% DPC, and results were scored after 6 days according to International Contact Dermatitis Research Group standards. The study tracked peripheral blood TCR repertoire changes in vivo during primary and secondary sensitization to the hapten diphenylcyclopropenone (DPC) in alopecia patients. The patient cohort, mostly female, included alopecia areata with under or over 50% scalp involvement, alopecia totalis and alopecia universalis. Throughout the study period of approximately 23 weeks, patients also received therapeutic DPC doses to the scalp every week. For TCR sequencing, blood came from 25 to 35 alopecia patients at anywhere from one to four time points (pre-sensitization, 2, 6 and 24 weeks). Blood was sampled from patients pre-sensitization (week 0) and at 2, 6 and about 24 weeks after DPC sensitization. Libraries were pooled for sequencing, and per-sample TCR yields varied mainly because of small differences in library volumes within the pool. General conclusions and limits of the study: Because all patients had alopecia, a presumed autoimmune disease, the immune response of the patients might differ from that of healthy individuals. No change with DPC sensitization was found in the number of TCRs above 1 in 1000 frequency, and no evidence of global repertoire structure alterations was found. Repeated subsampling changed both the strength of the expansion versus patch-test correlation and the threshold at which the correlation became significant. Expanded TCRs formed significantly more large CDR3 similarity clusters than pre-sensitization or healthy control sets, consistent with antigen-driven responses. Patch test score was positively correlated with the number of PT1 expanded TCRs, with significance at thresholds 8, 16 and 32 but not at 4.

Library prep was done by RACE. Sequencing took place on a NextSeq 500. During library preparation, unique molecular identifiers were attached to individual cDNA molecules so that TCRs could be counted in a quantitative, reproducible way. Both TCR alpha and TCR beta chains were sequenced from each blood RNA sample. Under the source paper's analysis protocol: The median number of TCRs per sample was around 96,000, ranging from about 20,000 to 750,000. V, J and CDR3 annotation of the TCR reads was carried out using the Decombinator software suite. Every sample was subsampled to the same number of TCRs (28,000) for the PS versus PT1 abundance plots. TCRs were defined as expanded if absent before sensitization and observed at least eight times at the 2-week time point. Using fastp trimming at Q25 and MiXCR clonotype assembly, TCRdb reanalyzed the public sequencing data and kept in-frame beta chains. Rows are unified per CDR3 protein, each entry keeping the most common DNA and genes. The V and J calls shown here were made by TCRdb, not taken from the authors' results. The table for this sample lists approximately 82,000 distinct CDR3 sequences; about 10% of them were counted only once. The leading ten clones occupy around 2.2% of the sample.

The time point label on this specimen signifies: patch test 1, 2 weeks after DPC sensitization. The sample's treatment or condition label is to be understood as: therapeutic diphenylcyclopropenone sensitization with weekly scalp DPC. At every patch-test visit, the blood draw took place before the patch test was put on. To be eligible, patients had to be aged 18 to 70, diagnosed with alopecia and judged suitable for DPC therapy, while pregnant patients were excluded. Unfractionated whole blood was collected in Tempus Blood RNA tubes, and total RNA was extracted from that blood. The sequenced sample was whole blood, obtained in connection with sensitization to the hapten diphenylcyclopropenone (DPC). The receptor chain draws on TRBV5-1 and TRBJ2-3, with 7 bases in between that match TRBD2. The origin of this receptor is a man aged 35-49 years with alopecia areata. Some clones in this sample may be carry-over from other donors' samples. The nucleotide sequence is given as TGCGCCAGCAGCTCCCGGCTAGCGGCTCGCACAGATACGCAGTATTTT. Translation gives CASSSRLAARTDTQYF.